This T cell receptor beta chain originates from a study of T cells in Graves' hyperthyroidism and ophthalmopathy (dated by TCRdb to between 2019 and 2020). For the study in its entirety: Peripheral blood samples were taken at the time of initial diagnosis, prior to any treatment. A discovery cohort of fewer than 110 patients, approximately 45 with Graves' ophthalmopathy and approximately 57 with stable Graves' hyperthyroidism, was used to find distinguishing TCR V-J signatures. An independent validation cohort of under 20 hyperthyroidism patients and 17 patients who later progressed to ophthalmopathy tested prospective prediction of ophthalmopathy. The 75 to 100 discovery patients were randomly divided into training and test sets at a 7:3 ratio. In addition, the study compared T-cell repertoires in thyroid tissue and in blood from a handful of Graves' hyperthyroidism patients. Once sampling was done, hyperthyroidism patients were given methimazole at a starting dose of 30 mg daily, whereas ophthalmopathy patients were given high-dose intravenous methylprednisolone. The paper reports TCR Vbeta CDR3 sequencing of approximately 140 peripheral blood samples: around 45 ophthalmopathy, around 80 hyperthyroidism and about 17 progressor patients.

The TCR beta CDR3 regions were amplified from RNA transcripts. The TCR CDR3 was subjected to a first round of RT-PCR using the HTBI primer set and the Qiagen OneStep RT-PCR kit. The libraries were constructed in a second round of multiplex PCR and then size-selected and purified. The libraries were sequenced on an Illumina HiSeq2000 using paired-end 100 bp reads. For the original study's pipeline: Raw data were processed with SOAPnuke, discarding reads with adapters, uncalled bases, mean Phred below 15, or no exact constant-primer or identifier match. COPE v1.2.5 was used to merge the high-quality paired reads, and each unique nucleotide sequence was defined as a clonotype. MiTCR v1.1 was used to align clonotypes to the IMGT TRBV, TRBD and TRBJ reference segments. Only V-J combinations with frequency above 0.0001, covering 99% to 99.2% of repertoires, were analysed. A TCS score was defined as the ratio of F50 (clonal expansion) to E x V (chaos), with BLOSUM62-based TCRdist applied between CDR3 peptides within each V-J. Welch's t-statistics and random forest reduced roughly 500 V-J features to 10 to 15, which were used in a naive Bayes classifier (R e1071). TCRdb reanalyzed the raw reads on its own, using fastp at Q25 for trimming and MiXCR for clone calling, and kept in-frame beta chains. When rows share a CDR3 protein, they turn into one entry using the most common DNA and genes. The V and J calls here are based on TCRdb, not the publication. This sample has approximately 510,000 distinct CDR3 sequences in its table, and 20% of those were observed once. 26% of the sample rests with the top ten.

Reading the germline V gene (reference sequence) gives CDR1 LGHDT and CDR2 YNNKEL. V ends up 0 bases short and J 2 bases short, with an unmatched junction base count of 9. CDR3 length: 18 amino acids, cysteine to phenylalanine. Only the CDR3 region is kept as DNA, spanning 54 bases read in frame from base 1. This clonotype came up a few times. Its antigen is still unknown. No much larger clonotype is one base removed from it; base qualities were not supplied. General findings and caveats noted by the study authors: No statistical method was used to set the sample size in advance, and investigators knew the group allocation. A model built on a 13 V-J signature distinguished ophthalmopathy from stable hyperthyroidism, reaching approximately 89% sensitivity and around 81% specificity in cross-validation and 80%/75% in testing. In validation, the model predicted progression to ophthalmopathy a median of roughly six months before onset, with around 70% sensitivity and almost 75% specificity. Most expanded thyroid clonotypes (frequency above 0.001) were also found in blood, which suggests that blood repertoires may mirror thyroid immune responses.

Graves' hyperthyroidism was defined as stable when no progression to ophthalmopathy occurred over 18 months of follow-up. Hyperthyroidism patients were newly diagnosed, with disease duration under 2 months, and aged 18 to 65 years. Any patient with an uncontrolled infection, another autoimmune disease, pregnancy or lactation was excluded. Clinical symptoms, serum thyroxine and TRAb, thyroid ultrasound, and orbital computed tomography formed the basis for the diagnoses. PBMCs were isolated from around 10 ml of fresh peripheral blood by Ficoll-Paque density gradient centrifugation. Total RNA was extracted with Trizol reagent, and quality was checked on an Agilent 2100 Bioanalyzer.

The chain uses TRBV3-1 and TRBJ1-1; 10 junctional bases match TRBD1. The sequenced sample was blood. This TCR came from a man aged 18 to 29 with Graves' hyperthyroidism. In nucleotides, the sequence is TGTGCCAGCAGCCAAGATAGAGGACAGGGGGTTATAAACACTGAAGCTTTCTTT. This codes for CASSQDRGQGVINTEAFF. With all but the CDR3 taken from the reference TRBV3-1 and TRBJ1-1 genes, the full variable domain is: DTAVSQTPKYLVTQMGNDKSIKCEQNLGHDTMYWYKQDSKKFLKIMFSYNNKELIINETVPNRFSPKSPDKAHLNLHINSLELGDSAVYFCASSQDRGQGVINTEAFFGQGTRLTVV.